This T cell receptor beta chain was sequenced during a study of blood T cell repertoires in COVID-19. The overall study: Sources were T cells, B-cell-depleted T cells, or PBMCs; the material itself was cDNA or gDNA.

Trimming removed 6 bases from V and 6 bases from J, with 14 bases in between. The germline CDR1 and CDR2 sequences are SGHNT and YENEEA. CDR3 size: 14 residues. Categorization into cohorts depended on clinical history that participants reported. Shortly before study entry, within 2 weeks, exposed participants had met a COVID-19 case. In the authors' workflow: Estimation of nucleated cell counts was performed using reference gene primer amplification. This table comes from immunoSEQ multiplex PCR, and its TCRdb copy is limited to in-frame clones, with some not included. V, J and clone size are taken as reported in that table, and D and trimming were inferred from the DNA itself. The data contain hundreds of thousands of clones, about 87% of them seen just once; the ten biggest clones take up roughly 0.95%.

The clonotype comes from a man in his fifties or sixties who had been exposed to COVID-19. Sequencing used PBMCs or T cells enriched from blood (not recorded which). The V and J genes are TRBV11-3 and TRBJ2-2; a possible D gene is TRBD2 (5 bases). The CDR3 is CASRKPTGAGELFF. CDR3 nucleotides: TGTGCCAGCAGAAAACCGACCGGGGCCGGGGAGCTGTTTTTT.